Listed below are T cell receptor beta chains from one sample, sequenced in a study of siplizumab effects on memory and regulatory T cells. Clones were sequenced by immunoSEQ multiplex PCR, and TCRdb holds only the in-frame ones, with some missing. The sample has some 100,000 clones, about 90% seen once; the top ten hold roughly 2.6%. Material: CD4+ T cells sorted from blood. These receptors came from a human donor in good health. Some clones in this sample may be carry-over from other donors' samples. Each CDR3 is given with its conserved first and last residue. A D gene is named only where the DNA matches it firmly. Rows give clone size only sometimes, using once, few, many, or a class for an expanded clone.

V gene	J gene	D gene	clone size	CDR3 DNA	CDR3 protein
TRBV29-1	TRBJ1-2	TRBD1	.	TGCAGCGACCGGACAGGGAGAGGCTACACCTTC	CSDRTGRGYTF
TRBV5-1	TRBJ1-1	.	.	TGCGCCAGCAGCTCTGCGGTGGGTACTGAAGCTTTCTTT	CASSSAVGTEAFF
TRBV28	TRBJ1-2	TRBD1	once	TGTGCCAGCAGGACCGACAGGGGGCGTGACTATGGCTACACCTTC	CASRTDRGRDYGYTF
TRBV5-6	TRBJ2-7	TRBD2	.	TGTGCCAGCAACCGACTAGCGGGAGGGCTGTACGAGCAGTACTTC	CASNRLAGGLYEQYF
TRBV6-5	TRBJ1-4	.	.	TGTGCCAGCAGAGAACAGCACACTAATGAAAAACTGTTTTTT	CASREQHTNEKLFF
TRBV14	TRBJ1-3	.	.	TGTGCCAGCAGCCAAGGAGCATGGAGCTCTGGAAACACCATATATTTT	CASSQGAWSSGNTIYF
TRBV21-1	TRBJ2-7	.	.	TGTGCCAGCAGCAAAGCCTCAGGGGCTTCGGTAAGTTCCTACGAGCAGTACTTC	CASSKASGASVSSYEQYF
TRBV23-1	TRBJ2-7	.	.	TGCGCCAGCAGTTCTCGTCCGGGCCCATATGTCCACGAGCAGTACTTC	CASSSRPGPYVHEQYF
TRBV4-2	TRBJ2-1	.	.	TGTGCCAGCAGCCCCAGGGAGCGGATCAACTACAATGAGCAGTTCTTC	CASSPRERINYNEQFF
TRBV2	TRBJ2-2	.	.	TGTGCCAGCGGGCAGGGAATTACCGGGGAGCTGTTTTTT	CASGQGITGELFF
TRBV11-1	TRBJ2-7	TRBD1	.	TGTGCCAGCAGCTTAGGAGGACAGGGGGCTCGGGAGCAGTACTTC	CASSLGGQGAREQYF
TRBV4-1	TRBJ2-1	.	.	TGCGCCAGCAGCCAAGACTTACTCGGGACATACCACAATGAGCAGTTCTTC	CASSQDLLGTYHNEQFF
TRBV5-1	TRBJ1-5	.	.	TGCGCCAGCAGCTTGGAAGGTCCCAATCAGCCCCAGCATTTT	CASSLEGPNQPQHF
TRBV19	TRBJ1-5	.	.	TGTGCCAGTAGTATCGCCGGGGGGAACAATCAGCCCCAGCATTTT	CASSIAGGNNQPQHF
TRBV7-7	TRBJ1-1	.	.	TGTGCTAGCAGCCAGGGAAGGGGGACTGAAGCTTTCTTT	CASSQGRGTEAFF
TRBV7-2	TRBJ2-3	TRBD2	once	TGTGCCAGCAGCTCCGGGACTAGCGGAGGCGCAGATACGCAGTATTTT	CASSSGTSGGADTQYF
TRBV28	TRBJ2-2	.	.	TGTGCCAGCAGTTTATCTGGTGGGACCGGGGAGCTGTTTTTT	CASSLSGGTGELFF
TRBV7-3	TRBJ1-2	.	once	TGTGCCAGCAGCTTAATCGGGGACTATCCGAATGGCTACACCTTC	CASSLIGDYPNGYTF
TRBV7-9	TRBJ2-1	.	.	TGTGCCAGCAGCTCGACAGGGAGGTATGAGCAGTTCTTC	CASSSTGRYEQFF
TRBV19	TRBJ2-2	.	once	TGTGCCAGTAGTATGACAGGTTCTTCCGGGGAGCTGTTTTTT	CASSMTGSSGELFF
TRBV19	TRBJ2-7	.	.	TGTGCCAGTAGTATGAAGGACTTCCCAGACTACGAGCAGTACTTC	CASSMKDFPDYEQYF
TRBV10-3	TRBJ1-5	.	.	TGTGCCATCAGTGATATGATTGATCAGCCCCAGCATTTT	CAISDMIDQPQHF
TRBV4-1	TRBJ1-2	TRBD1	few	TGCGCCAGCAGCCAGCCATTCTCACAGGGGGCGCAGGGCTACACCTTC	CASSQPFSQGAQGYTF
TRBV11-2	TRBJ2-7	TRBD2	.	TGTGCCAGCAGCATCGGACTAGCGGGATTATACGAGCAGTACTTC	CASSIGLAGLYEQYF
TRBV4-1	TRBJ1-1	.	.	TGCGCCAGCAGCCAAGTTGAGAAGAACACTGAAGCTTTCTTT	CASSQVEKNTEAFF
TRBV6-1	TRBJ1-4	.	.	TGTGCCAGCAGGATGCGCAGGGGTGGAGAAAAACTGTTTTTT	CASRMRRGGEKLFF
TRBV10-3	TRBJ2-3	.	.	TGTGCCATCAGTGAGCCTCATACAGATACGCAGTATTTT	CAISEPHTDTQYF
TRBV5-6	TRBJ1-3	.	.	TGTGCCAGCAGCCGTTCAGCAGGCACCATATATTTT	CASSRSAGTIYF
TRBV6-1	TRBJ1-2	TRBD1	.	TGTGCCATCCTACCGGGACAGAATAACTATGGCTACACCTTC	CAILPGQNNYGYTF
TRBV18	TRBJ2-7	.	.	TGTGCCAGTTGCGCGGACAACGGAGACTACGAGCAGTACTTC	CASCADNGDYEQYF
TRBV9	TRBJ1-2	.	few	TGTGCCAGCAGCGAGTCGACAGGCGCTAACTATGGCTACACCTTC	CASSESTGANYGYTF
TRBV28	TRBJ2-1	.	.	TGTGCCAGCAGTCCCGCCGGGCAGTCTCGTGAGCAGTTCTTC	CASSPAGQSREQFF
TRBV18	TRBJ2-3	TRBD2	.	TGTGCCAGCTCACCCGGGACTAGCGGGTCGGATACGCAGTATTTT	CASSPGTSGSDTQYF
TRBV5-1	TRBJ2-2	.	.	TGCGCCAGCAGCTTGGAGACGGCGGGCACCGGGGAGCTGTTTTTT	CASSLETAGTGELFF
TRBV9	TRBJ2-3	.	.	TGTGCCAGCAGCGTCGAGACAGATACGCAGTATTTT	CASSVETDTQYF
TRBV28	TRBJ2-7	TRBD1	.	TGTGCCAGCAGGGACAGGGCGAACGAGCAGTACTTC	CASRDRANEQYF
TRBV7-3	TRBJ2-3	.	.	TGTGCCAGCAGCTCCCGCGGGGCGACAGATACGCAGTATTTT	CASSSRGATDTQYF
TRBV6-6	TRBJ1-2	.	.	TGTGCCAGCAGCTCCCAGCCGGGTTCTGGCTACACCTTC	CASSSQPGSGYTF
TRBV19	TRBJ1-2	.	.	TGTGCCAGTAGTAGGGACGGAGCTAACTATGGCTACACCTTC	CASSRDGANYGYTF
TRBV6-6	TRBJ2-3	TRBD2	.	TGTGCCAGCAGTTACAGGCTAGCGGGATCGCCAGATACGCAGTATTTT	CASSYRLAGSPDTQYF
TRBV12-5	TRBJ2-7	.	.	TGTGCTAGTGGTTTGAGGGCCCGGGACCTCCCCAACGAGCAGTACTTC	CASGLRARDLPNEQYF
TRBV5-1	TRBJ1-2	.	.	TGCGCCAGCAGCTTGGGGGAGAACTATGGCTACACCTTC	CASSLGENYGYTF
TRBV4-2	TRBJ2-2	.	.	TGTGCCAGCAGCCAAGGTTCTAGCGACACCGGGGAGCTGTTTTTT	CASSQGSSDTGELFF
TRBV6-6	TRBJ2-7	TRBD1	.	TGTGCCAGCAGTTATACAGGGGGCAAGCAGTACTTC	CASSYTGGKQYF
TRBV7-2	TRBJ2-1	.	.	TGTGCCAGCAGCTTCCCCCTAACTAGGGAGGCCTACAATGAGCAGTTCTTC	CASSFPLTREAYNEQFF
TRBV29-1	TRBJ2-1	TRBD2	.	TGCAGCGTCATAACCTTAGCGGGAGAGGGTGAGCAGTTCTTC	CSVITLAGEGEQFF
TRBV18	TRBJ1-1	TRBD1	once	TGTGCCAGCTCGCTCGACAGGGGGAACACTGAAGCTTTCTTT	CASSLDRGNTEAFF
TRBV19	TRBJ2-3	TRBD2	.	TGTGCCAGTAGTAAACGAAATTCCGGGACTAGCGGGAAGGAGACAGATACGCAGTATTTT	CASSKRNSGTSGKETDTQYF
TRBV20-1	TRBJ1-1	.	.	TGCAGTGCTAGAGGGGACGGTCCTGCTTTCTTT	CSARGDGPAFF
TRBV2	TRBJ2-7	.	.	TGTGCCAGCAGTGTGAGCGGCAGCTCCTACGAGCAGTACTTC	CASSVSGSSYEQYF
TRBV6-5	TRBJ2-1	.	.	TGTGCCAGCAGCCCAGGGGGGCGTGGGCAGTTCTTC	CASSPGGRGQFF
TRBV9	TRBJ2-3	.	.	TGTGCCAGCAGCGTAGGAGTAACATCGTCCACAGATACGCAGTATTTT	CASSVGVTSSTDTQYF
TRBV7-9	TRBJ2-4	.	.	TGTGCCAGCAGCTCCGATGGTCCAAACATTCAGTACTTC	CASSSDGPNIQYF
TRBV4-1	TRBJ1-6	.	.	TGCGCCAGCAGCCAAGATTCAGGGAGAGACTCACCCCTCCACTTT	CASSQDSGRDSPLHF
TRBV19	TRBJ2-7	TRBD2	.	TGTGCCAGTAGTCCCTCCGGGCAATTTCGCGGGAGGAAGTTCAACGAGCAGTACTTC	CASSPSGQFRGRKFNEQYF
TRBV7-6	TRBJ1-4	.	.	TGTGCCAGCAGCTTCGGCCAGAATAATGAAAAACTGTTTTTT	CASSFGQNNEKLFF
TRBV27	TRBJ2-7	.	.	TGTGCCAGCAGATCACTAGGGGGGACCTACGAGCAGTACTTC	CASRSLGGTYEQYF
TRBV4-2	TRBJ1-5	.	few	TGTGCCAGCAGCCAAGATGCCGGGACTAGGCAGCCCCAGCATTTT	CASSQDAGTRQPQHF
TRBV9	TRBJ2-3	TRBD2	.	TGTGCCAGCAGCCAGGGACTAGCGGGAGGCGCCGGAGATACGCAGTATTTT	CASSQGLAGGAGDTQYF